This record covers a single T cell receptor beta chain. No antigen is known for it. Sequenced by immunoSEQ multiplex PCR; TCRdb stores in-frame clones only, minus some. This sample yields about 230,000 clones, of which 60% to 80% are seen a single time; around 10% belongs to the top ten. The sample belongs to a study of shared clonotypes between healthy human individuals. CDR3 length equals 16 residues. Germline V lookup: CDR1 SGHAT, CDR2 FQNNGV. Between the trimmed V and J ends, which lost 5 bases and 0 bases, there was a span of 14 bases. Study observations and caveats: Across a handful of donors, naive CD4 shared around 5%, naive CD8 around 3.8%, memory CD4 about 2.5%, memory CD8 about 0.4%.

This chain links TRBV11-2 with TRBJ1-5; perhaps TRBD1 as D (5 bases). The sequence was obtained from a man aged 25 to 40 in good health. Input material: memory CD4+ T cells sorted from blood. Described subset: CD45RA-negative fraction. The CDR3 DNA reads as TGTGCCAGCAGCCCCGGGGAGGGGCCTAGCAATCAGCCCCAGCATTTT. It yields the protein CASSPGEGPSNQPQHF.